This note documents a single TCR beta chain sequence. Antigen specificity is unknown. With 60 Vbeta and 13 Jbeta primers, the PCR was carried out. Measured with immunoSEQ multiplex PCR; TCRdb has only the in-frame clones, and not every one. This repertoire shows approximately 140,000 clones, about 64% found once; its top ten account for roughly 6.8%. The CDR3 consists of 13 residues. Germline V gives CDR1 SEHNR, CDR2 FQNEAQ (reference sequence). V lost 5 bases and J lost 0, with 7 bases in between. This sample is part of a study of cytomegalovirus exposure and HLA in healthy donors. Study-wide findings and caveats: Using the classifier, cytomegalovirus status was reportedly diagnosed with high specificity and sensitivity. TCR beta sequences reportedly predicted the HLA-A and HLA-B alleles of most subjects accurately. Per a later analysis, HLA-associated TCR beta chains showed more clonal expansion than other, equally common TCR beta chains.

The chain recombines TRBV7-9 with TRBJ2-5; D gene unclear. Sequenced input: PBMCs. This TCR came from a woman in her fifties or sixties in good health and CMV-seropositive. This CDR3 reads CASSLRYQETQYF. DNA of the CDR3: TGTGCCAGCAGCCTCCGGTACCAAGAGACCCAGTACTTC.